This T cell receptor (beta chain) comes out of a study of T-cell memory formation after mild COVID-19. Study background: Largely donor-specific TCR clusters were found.

Via MiXCR, TCRdb re-called the 5' RACE reads, giving one row per CDR3 protein. The sample includes about 50,000 distinct CDR3 sequences, roughly an eighth of them seen just once. This CDR3 is built from 14 residues. CDR1 is MNHNS and CDR2 is SASEGT in the germline V gene. Deletions cut 6 bases from V and 1 base from J, with 12 bases between. General observations from the study: Clones contracting across day 15 to 85 had a balanced CD4/CD8 profile; later expanding clones leaned CD4+. That cross-reactive memory joined was suggested by some responding clones appearing in pre-infection memory.

This clonotype was observed a single time. What it binds is unknown. The chain recombines TRBV6-1 with TRBJ2-5; D is possibly TRBD2 (5 bases). Sequencing was performed on PBMCs or a T cell subset sorted from them (not recorded which). This receptor was identified in a man aged 18 to 30 who had mild COVID-19 (a few samples of this study predate the infection). Cell type and time point are not known. Here the CDR3 reads CASRRAVGQETQYF. The CDR3 DNA follows: TGTGCCAGCAGGAGGGCCGTCGGCCAAGAGACCCAGTACTTC.